This TCR beta chain is from a study of blood T cell repertoires in COVID-19 (dated by TCRdb to about 2020). Broadly, across the study: Samples covering the acute and convalescent phases of COVID-19 were provided by collaborators in the United States, Italy and Spain. The prospective study material was composed of cDNA or gDNA derived from T cells, B-cell-depleted T cells, or PBMCs. Deeply sampled blood TCRbeta repertoires from subjects exposed to, actively infected with, or recovered from COVID-19 were included in the dataset. The repertoires were released in a freely available public database meant as a resource for research on the immune response to SARS-CoV-2. Samples came from the ongoing ImmuneRACE study (first 160 participants) plus 1,254 subjects from 6 global collaborators. Nearly every sample came with metadata listing a de-identified subject ID, COVID-19 status, age in years and sex. Where available, HLA class I and class II types were obtained from metadata supplied by the sample provider rather than from assay-based typing. Study-level results and caveats: Clinical and demographic metadata were provided uncurated, with the amount varying by source and participant.

TCRbeta CDR3 regions were amplified from genomic DNA by means of the immunoSEQ Assay, a bias-controlled multiplex PCR. Regarding the original processing steps: Nucleated cell counts per sample were estimated from amplification of reference gene primers within the assay. To quantify the absolute abundance of each unique TCRbeta CDR3 rearrangement, sequence reads were collapsed and filtered. For each sample, productive Simpson clonality was calculated by taking the square root of Simpson's diversity index across productive rearrangements. TCRdb provides this immuneACCESS table in a form limited to in-frame rearrangements. Some clones are lacking; in checked studies, under half of them reflect an unresolved V gene, and why the rest are absent is not known. V, J and clone size are taken as reported in that table, and D and trimming were inferred from the DNA itself. The sample table shows 200,000 to 250,000 clones, and around 89% are seen once. Roughly 16% of the sample rests with the top ten.

For this clone: Its antigen is currently not known. Qualities for individual bases were not recorded, and no much larger clone is one base off.

Participants in the prospective study were aged about 18 to 90 years, lived in more than 20 United States geographic areas, and enrolled through a virtual design. In the prospective study, cohorts were assigned on the basis of participant-reported clinical history obtained from a screening survey and a study questionnaire. Exposed participants were defined as having been in contact with someone with a PCR-confirmed or clinician-diagnosed COVID-19 case within 2 weeks of study entry. Each participant in the prospective study had whole blood, serum and a nasopharyngeal or oropharyngeal swab collected by mobile phlebotomists. Prospective study participants could optionally give additional blood draws and questionnaires over an approximately 2-month period. Prospective study blood samples were shipped either frozen or at room temperature before DNA extraction. Sequencing was carried out using PBMCs or T cells enriched from blood (not recorded which). This receptor was identified in a man between 25 and 39 years old who had been exposed to COVID-19.

The CDR3: CASSQDPPHRDRGRGYTF. The DNA reads TGTGCCAGCAGCCAAGACCCCCCCCACCGGGACAGGGGACGTGGCTACACCTTC. The chain is made from TRBV3-1 (or the pseudogene TRBV3-2) and TRBJ1-2, and 10 junctional nucleotides match TRBD1. Including the terminal cysteine and phenylalanine, the CDR3 comprises 18 residues. The entry retains the CDR3 DNA only, 54 bases that are in frame from base 1. The germline V gene (reference sequence) specifies LGHDT as CDR1 and YNNKEL as CDR2. Trimmed from V: 0 bases; trimmed from J: 7 bases; junction bases lacking a gene match: 14.